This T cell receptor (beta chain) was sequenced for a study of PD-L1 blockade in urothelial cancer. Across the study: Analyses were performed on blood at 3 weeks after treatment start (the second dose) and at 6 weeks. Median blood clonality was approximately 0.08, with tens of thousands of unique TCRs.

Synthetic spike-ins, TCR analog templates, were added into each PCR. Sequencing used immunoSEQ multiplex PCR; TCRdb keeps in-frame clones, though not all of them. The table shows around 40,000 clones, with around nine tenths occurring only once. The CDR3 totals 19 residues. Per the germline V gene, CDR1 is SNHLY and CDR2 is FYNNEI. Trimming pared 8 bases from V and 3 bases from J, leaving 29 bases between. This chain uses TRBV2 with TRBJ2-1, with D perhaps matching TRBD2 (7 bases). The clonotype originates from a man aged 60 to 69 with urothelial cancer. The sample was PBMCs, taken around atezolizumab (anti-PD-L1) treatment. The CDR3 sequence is CASGGAREDPDPLYNEQFF. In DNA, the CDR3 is TGTGCCAGCGGGGGGGCTAGGGAGGATCCTGACCCTCTCTACAATGAGCAGTTCTTC. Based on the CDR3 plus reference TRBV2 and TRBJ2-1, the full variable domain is EPEVTQTPSHQVTQMGQEVILRCVPISNHLYFYWYRQILGQKVEFLVSFYNNEISEKSEIFDDQFSVERPDGSNFTLKIRSTKLEDSAMYFCASGGAREDPDPLYNEQFFGPGTRLTVL.